A selection of T cell receptor beta chains follows, all from one sample in a study of blood T cell repertoires in COVID-19. This table comes from immunoSEQ multiplex PCR, and its TCRdb copy is limited to in-frame clones, with some not included. The data contain about 150,000 clones, 78% of them singletons. The sample was peripheral blood. These receptors originate from a man aged 80 or over with acute or convalescent COVID-19. Both conserved end residues are part of each CDR3. A D gene is named only where the DNA matches it firmly. Expanded clones get a size class; other rows say once, few or many, or leave the size out.

>.|15|TRBV4-2|.|TRBJ1-1
TGTGCCAGCAGCCAAGATCGAAGGGGCGAGACTGAAGCTTTCTTT
CASSQDRRGETEAFF
>TRBD1|14|TRBV6-5|.|TRBJ1-1
TGTGCCAGCAGGACCCGGGACAGGGCCACTGAAGCTTTCTTT
CASRTRDRATEAFF
>TRBD1|13|TRBV9|many|TRBJ2-7
TGTGCCAGCAGCGCTGAAACAGGGGGCGCGCGGTACTTC
CASSAETGGARYF
>.|13|TRBV12-3/TRBV12-4|once|TRBJ1-5
TGTGCCAGCAGTTTGAGGCTTAATCAGCCCCAGCATTTT
CASSLRLNQPQHF
>TRBD2|16|TRBV28|.|TRBJ2-3
TGTGCCAGCAGTCAGCGGGGAACTATACGAGGAGATACGCAGTATTTT
CASSQRGTIRGDTQYF
>TRBD2|17|TRBV13|.|TRBJ2-5
TGTGCCAGCAGCTTAAGGCGCGTCGGGGGGGCGGGTGAGACCCAGTACTTC
CASSLRRVGGAGETQYF
>.|15|TRBV10-3|few|TRBJ2-1
TGTGCCACCTTAGCCGACAGAAATTCCTACAATGAGCAGTTCTTC
CATLADRNSYNEQFF
>TRBD2|16|TRBV5-1|.|TRBJ2-7
TGCGCCAGCAGCCAGGTCGTGGGACTAGGATCCTACGAGCAGTACTTC
CASSQVVGLGSYEQYF
>TRBD2|18|TRBV5-1|.|TRBJ2-1
TGCGCCAGCCAGCCCCTCCTAGCGGGGGGGCCCTCCTACAATGAGCAGTTCTTC
CASQPLLAGGPSYNEQFF
>TRBD1|14|TRBV7-8|.|TRBJ1-2
TGTGCCAGCAGCCGAGGACAGGGAGCAGGTGGCTACACCTTC
CASSRGQGAGGYTF
>.|21|TRBV3-1/TRBV3-2|few|TRBJ1-5
TGTGCCAGCAGCGAAGCCCCCCACACAGGGACCCACCCTTATAGCAATCAGCCCCAGCATTTT
CASSEAPHTGTHPYSNQPQHF
>.|11|TRBV11-3|.|TRBJ2-7
TGTGCCAGCAGCTTCGGGGGTGGGCAGTACTTC
CASSFGGGQYF
>.|15|TRBV30|.|TRBJ1-1
TGTGCCTGGAATCCGGGAATGGGAAAGGACACTGAAGCTTTCTTT
CAWNPGMGKDTEAFF
>.|16|TRBV11-2|.|TRBJ2-1
TGTGCCAGCAGCCTATTAGGGGGGGGCAGTGTGGATGAGCAGTTCTTC
CASSLLGGGSVDEQFF
>TRBD2|16|TRBV9|.|TRBJ2-3
TGTGCCAGCAGCGGGGGAAGCGGGGCGAGCACAGATACGCAGTATTTT
CASSGGSGASTDTQYF
>TRBD1|13|TRBV15|once|TRBJ1-2
TGTGCCACCAGCCAGGGGGGAAACTATGGCTACACCTTC
CATSQGGNYGYTF
>TRBD2|16|TRBV9|.|TRBJ2-2
TGTGCCAGCAGCGTGACTAGCGGGGGGAACGGCGGGGAGCTGTTTTTT
CASSVTSGGNGGELFF
>.|15|TRBV19|.|TRBJ2-1
TGTGCCAGTAGTCTTCAGGGGATCTCCTACAATGAGCAGTTCTTC
CASSLQGISYNEQFF
>TRBD1|15|TRBV11-3|.|TRBJ2-1
TGTGCCAGCAGCTTACGGGACAGGGGTGACAATGAGCAGTTCTTC
CASSLRDRGDNEQFF
>TRBD2|17|TRBV3-1/TRBV3-2|.|TRBJ2-1
TGTGCCAGCAGCGCGGATACTAGCGGGGGGTCTTGGGATGAGCAGTTCTTC
CASSADTSGGSWDEQFF
>.|13|TRBV6-5|few|TRBJ1-1
TGTGCCAGCATCTCGGGACAGAACACTGAAGCTTTCTTT
CASISGQNTEAFF
>.|13|TRBV2|.|TRBJ2-1
TGTGCCAGCAAATTGGGGGCCCCCAATGAGCAGTTCTTC
CASKLGAPNEQFF
>TRBD1|15|TRBV7-8|once|TRBJ1-1
TGTGCCAGCAGCTCAACAGGGGCCCTGAACACTGAAGCTTTCTTT
CASSSTGALNTEAFF
>.|16|TRBV25-1|.|TRBJ2-2
TGTGCCAGCAGTGAATTGAAGGGGCTGAACACCGGGGAGCTGTTTTTT
CASSELKGLNTGELFF
>TRBD2|19|TRBV29-1|.|TRBJ2-5
TGCAGCGTTGAATATCCCCCCCAGCGGGGGGGCTGGGATCAAGAGACCCAGTACTTC
CSVEYPPQRGGWDQETQYF
>.|14|TRBV19|.|TRBJ2-7
TGTGCCAGTAGTATTACCAGGACAACCTACGAGCAGTACTTC
CASSITRTTYEQYF
>.|13|TRBV25-1|.|TRBJ1-5
TGTGCCAGCAGTGAAGGGCCAAATCAGCCCCAGCATTTT
CASSEGPNQPQHF